The next 2 T cell receptor beta chains were all read from a single sample in a study of T cell responses to AZD1222 COVID-19 vaccine. Profiling relied on immunoSEQ multiplex PCR, and the TCRdb table lists in-frame clones only, not all of them. The sample yields 110,000 or so clones, approximately 83% seen once. This sample comprised peripheral blood, obtained on day 0 of AZD1222 vaccination. These receptors came from an adult in good health.

V is TRBV11-3 and J is TRBJ1-1, with TRBD1 as a possible D gene (5 bases). Germline V lookup: CDR1 SGHNT, CDR2 YENEEA. The CDR3 extends over 17 amino acids. V was trimmed by 0 bases and J by 2 bases, leaving 16 bases between them. CDR3 bases: TGTGCCAGCAGCTTAGATCATATGACAGCAAGAAACACTGAAGCTTTCTTT. Translating it yields CASSLDHMTARNTEAFF.

The J gene is TRBJ2-1, the V gene TRBV6-2 or TRBV6-3; maybe TRBD1 (5 bases). This CDR3 has 13 amino acids. Germline V CDR1 and CDR2: MNHEY, SVGEGT. Trimming removed 5 bases from V and 2 bases from J, with 7 bases in between. DNA for the CDR3: TGTGCCAGCAGTAAGGGGACCTACAATGAGCAGTTCTTC. Encoded protein: CASSKGTYNEQFF.